The 24 T cell receptor beta chains in this list originate from one sample, sequenced in a study of cytomegalovirus exposure and HLA in healthy donors. It was with 60 Vbeta and 13 Jbeta primers that the PCR ran. Repertoires were generated with immunoSEQ multiplex PCR, while TCRdb's copy carries only in-frame clones and drops some. The sample contains around 100,000 clones, approximately 78% of which appear only once. Sample: PBMCs. The receptors were gathered from a woman in her forties in good health and CMV-seronegative.

This sequence joins TRBV4-1 and TRBJ1-2; weak D call: TRBD1 (6 bases). The germline V gene has CDR1 MGHRA and CDR2 YSYEKL. This CDR3 region has 16 residues. V was shortened by 1 base and J by 5 bases, with 17 bases between the two germline ends. The CDR3 DNA reads TGCGCCAGCAGCCAAGTGACAGGTCAACGACGATATGGCTACACCTTC. Translating gives CASSQVTGQRRYGYTF.

J is TRBJ2-6 and V is TRBV5-1, with D hard to call. Trimming shortened V by 0 bases and J by 0 bases, and 13 bases separated the two germline ends. Germline V gene lookup returns CDR1 SGHRS and CDR2 YFSETQ. This CDR3 comprises 18 residues. CDR3 protein: CASSLGARTGSGANVLTF. In DNA, the CDR3 is TGCGCCAGCAGCTTGGGGGCCCGAACCGGCTCTGGGGCCAACGTCCTGACTTTC.

The rearrangement joins TRBV7-2 to TRBJ2-2; a possible D gene is TRBD2 (6 bases). Germline CDR1 is SGHTA and CDR2 is FQGNSA. Trimming took 0 bases from V and 7 from J, leaving 9 bases between them. The CDR3 spans 14 residues. The CDR3 reads CASSLARGSGELFF. DNA for the CDR3: TGTGCCAGCAGCTTAGCGCGGGGAAGCGGGGAGCTGTTTTTT. Complete variable domain (other parts from reference TRBV7-2 and TRBJ2-2): GAGVSQSPSNKVTEKGKDVELRCDPISGHTALYWYRQSLGQGLEFLIYFQGNSAPDKSGLPSDRFSAERTGGSVSTLTIQRTQQEDSAVYLCASSLARGSGELFFGEGSRLTVL.

The chain combines TRBV19 with TRBJ1-5, with 11 positions matching TRBD1. Germline lookup yields CDR1 LNHDA and CDR2 SQIVND (reference sequence). This CDR3 has 16 amino acids. V lost 4 bases, J lost 5 bases, and 7 bases stayed unmatched. In DNA, the CDR3 is TGTGCCAGTAGTACAAGGGACAGGGGGACACATCAGCCCCAGCATTTT. Translation: CASSTRDRGTHQPQHF. The complete variable domain, with remaining parts taken from reference TRBV19 and TRBJ1-5, reads DGGITQSPKYLFRKEGQNVTLSCEQNLNHDAMYWYRQDPGQGLRLIYYSQIVNDFQKGDIAEGYSVSREKKESFPLTVTSAQKNPTAFYLCASSTRDRGTHQPQHFGDGTRLSIL.

This clone occurred a few times. The rearrangement uses TRBV7-9 and TRBJ2-7; 15 bases agree with TRBD2. This CDR3 comprises 16 residues. Looked up from germline, CDR1 is SEHNR and CDR2 is FQNEAQ (reference sequence). The V segment lost 4 bases and the J segment 4 bases; nucleotides outside the gene matches: 5. CDR3 sequence (DNA): TGTGCCAGCAGCTACTACGGGACTAGCGGGAGGTACGAGCAGTACTTC. Translation: CASSYYGTSGRYEQYF.

This clone was observed a handful of times. This chain connects TRBV15 to TRBJ2-5, with TRBD1 matching 7 bases. Per the germline V gene, CDR1 is LNHNV and CDR2 is YYDKDF (reference sequence). There are 15 residues in the CDR3. The J segment lost 4 bases and the V segment lost 0 bases, leaving 5 bases of the junction unmatched. The CDR3 coding sequence is TGTGCCACCAGCAGAGAAACAGGGGCGGCAGAGACCCAGTACTTC. As protein: CATSRETGAAETQYF.

The J gene is TRBJ2-7, the V gene TRBV2; 10 positions match TRBD1. The CDR3 spans 14 residues. Germline CDR1 SNHLY, CDR2 FYNNEI. Trimming removed 5 bases from V and 6 bases from J; junction bases left unmatched: 7. CDR3 in DNA: TGTGCCAGCAGTCCGGGACAGGGGACTAGCGAGCAGTACTTC. Translated, it gives CASSPGQGTSEQYF.

This clone was counted only a few times. The chain is built from TRBV5-1 and TRBJ2-5; tentative D call: TRBD1 (5 bases). Per the germline V gene, CDR1 is SGHRS and CDR2 is YFSETQ. This CDR3 contains 14 residues. V gave up 4 bases and J gave up 3 bases, with 13 bases separating them. CDR3 sequence (DNA): TGCGCCAGCAGCCGAGAATTAGGGGAAGAGACCCAGTACTTC. As protein: CASSRELGEETQYF.

This rearrangement joins TRBV28 to TRBJ2-3, with 11 bases identical to TRBD2. The CDR3 is made up of 15 amino acids. Per the germline V gene, CDR1 is MDHEN and CDR2 is SYDVKM. J gave up 4 bases and V 7 bases, and 7 bases lay outside the gene matches. The CDR3 DNA sequence: TGTGCCAGCACCCAGCTAGCGGGAGGCGCAGATACGCAGTATTTT. Translating it yields CASTQLAGGADTQYF.

V gene TRBV7-9 combines with J gene TRBJ2-5; TRBD2 matches at 10 bases. V was pared by 0 bases and J by 5 bases, with 6 bases of the junction left unmatched. Looked up from germline, CDR1 is SEHNR and CDR2 is FQNEAQ (reference sequence). The CDR3 spans 16 residues. DNA for the CDR3: TGTGCCAGCAGCTTAGCGGGGAAGCGGGAGGGTGAGACCCAGTACTTC. It translates to CASSLAGKREGETQYF.

The chain uses TRBV5-1 and TRBJ2-7; 9 bases map to TRBD1. CDR1 is SGHRS, CDR2 YFSETQ, per germline. The CDR3 length is 14 residues. With V trimmed by 7 bases and J by 6 bases, 11 bases remained unmatched. The CDR3 is CASGTGTGPREQYF. The CDR3 DNA follows: TGCGCCAGCGGAACCGGGACAGGGCCCCGCGAGCAGTACTTC.

The V call is TRBV6-1, the J call TRBJ1-1; D might be TRBD1 (6 bases). Germline V gives CDR1 MNHNS, CDR2 SASEGT. Trimming removed 1 base at V and 2 bases at J, with 14 bases between. This CDR3 spans 16 amino acids. CDR3 nucleotides: TGTGCCAGCAGTGAAGTAGGCAGGGGTTCTAACACTGAAGCTTTCTTT. Its translation: CASSEVGRGSNTEAFF.

In the case of this clone: The germline gene is not matched at one end of the junction; a read error may be the cause. The V gene is TRBV28, the J gene TRBJ2-1, with a possible D match to TRBD2 (6 bases). Germline V gene sequence: CDR1 MDHEN, CDR2 SYDVKM. This CDR3 spans 19 amino acids. The CDR3 DNA sequence: TGTGCCAGCAGTTTATTCCAGGGCCCGGGGGAACCTTCCTTCAATGAGCAGTTCTTC. As protein: CASSLFQGPGEPSFNEQFF.

In DNA, the CDR3 is TGTGCCAGCAGCTTTCTCCTATTCCGGGACAGTAATCAGCCCCAGCATTTT. Protein: CASSFLLFRDSNQPQHF. The V and J genes are TRBV28 and TRBJ1-5; 7 bases align to TRBD1. Trimming at V came to 6 bases and at J to 4 bases, leaving 15 bases not matched to a gene. This CDR3 comprises 17 residues. The germline gives CDR1 MDHEN, CDR2 SYDVKM.

As DNA, the CDR3 is TGTGCCAGCTCGCGAAGGGGACAGGGCAACACTGAAGCTTTCTTT. It encodes CASSRRGQGNTEAFF. The J gene is TRBJ1-1, the V gene TRBV18, with TRBD1 matching 9 bases. Germline values: CDR1 KGHSH, CDR2 LQKENI. The CDR3 length is 15 residues. The V segment lost 6 bases and the J segment 2 bases; nucleotides outside the gene matches: 7.

This clone was counted a few times. V usage is TRBV7-9 and J usage is TRBJ1-5; D not resolved. Looked up from germline, CDR1 is SEHNR and CDR2 is FQNEAQ (reference sequence). This CDR3 is built from 14 residues. The ends were cut back, 2 bases at V and 6 bases at J, with 11 bases in the middle. CDR3 residues: CASSLSGMGQPQHF. In DNA form, the CDR3 reads TGTGCCAGCAGCTTATCGGGGATGGGTCAGCCCCAGCATTTT.

This clone was seen a handful of times. The V call is TRBV7-2, the J call TRBJ2-7, with TRBD2 identical over 11 bases. The CDR3 has 19 amino acids. Germline V gene data show CDR1 as SGHTA and CDR2 as FQGNSA. The J segment lost 0 bases and the V segment lost 2 bases, leaving 12 bases of the junction unmatched. CDR3 amino acids: CASSLYPPLAGAPSYEQYF. CDR3 nucleotide sequence: TGTGCCAGCAGCTTATATCCCCCACTAGCGGGGGCGCCCTCCTACGAGCAGTACTTC.

V is TRBV6-1 and J is TRBJ1-5, with 10 bases identical to TRBD1. This CDR3 spans 14 amino acids. Germline V gene data show CDR1 as MNHNS and CDR2 as SASEGT. J lost 7 bases, V lost 5 bases, and 5 bases had no gene match. The CDR3 spells CASSRTGGEQPQHF. CDR3 bases: TGTGCCAGCAGTAGGACAGGGGGAGAACAGCCCCAGCATTTT.

The genes are TRBV4-2 and TRBJ2-2; TRBD2 aligns across 11 bases. The germline V gene encodes CDR1 LGHNA and CDR2 YNFKEQ. The ends lost 5 bases at V and 6 bases at J; junction bases unmatched: 8. The CDR3 has 16 residues. CDR3 residues: CASSNLLAGVPGELFF. DNA of the CDR3: TGTGCCAGCAGCAACCTACTAGCGGGAGTTCCCGGGGAGCTGTTTTTT.

A word on this clone: One end of the junction does not line up with germline, which may come from a read error. The chain has TRBV2 and TRBJ2-3, with TRBD1 as a possible D gene (5 bases). The CDR3 length is 12 residues. CDR1 and CDR2 from the germline V gene are SNHLY and FYNNEI. DNA of the CDR3: TGTGCCAGCAGTGGGGCGATCGGATTGGACAATTTT. Residues: CASSGAIGLDNF.

The chain's CDR3 is CASSMAGNEQYF. CDR3 DNA: TGTGCCAGTAGTATGGCGGGGAACGAGCAGTACTTC. V and J are TRBV19 and TRBJ2-7; possibly TRBD2 for D (6 bases). The CDR3 spans 12 residues. The germline CDR1 and CDR2 sequences are LNHDA and SQIVND (reference sequence). V lost 3 bases and J lost 5, with 8 bases in between.

The chain joins TRBV28 to TRBJ2-2; 7 positions match TRBD2. J gave up 6 bases and V 6 bases, and 4 bases lay outside the gene matches. From germline, CDR1 is MDHEN and CDR2 SYDVKM. The CDR3 sequence is 13 residues long. The CDR3 spells CASREGLAGELFF. The CDR3 DNA is TGTGCCAGCAGGGAAGGACTAGCCGGGGAGCTGTTTTTT.

This clone was found a few times. V and J are TRBV11-2 and TRBJ2-7; perhaps TRBD2 as D (5 bases). With 0 bases removed from V and 12 bases from J, the gap between germline ends came to 15 bases. The CDR3 covers 13 residues. The germline gives CDR1 SGHAT, CDR2 FQNNGV. The CDR3 loop reads CASSLESRGSPYF. In DNA form, the CDR3 reads TGTGCCAGCAGCTTAGAGAGCCGGGGTTCGCCGTACTTC.

V gene TRBV5-6 combines with J gene TRBJ2-7; D is possibly TRBD2 (6 bases). V was trimmed by 2 bases and J by 5 bases, leaving 17 bases between them. The length of the CDR3 is 15 residues. Germline-derived CDR1 and CDR2 are SGHDT and YYEEEE. In nucleotides, the CDR3 is TGTGCCAGCAGCTTCCCGGGAAGGTGGGAGGACGAGCAGTACTTC. It encodes CASSFPGRWEDEQYF.